This T cell receptor beta chain was captured by sequencing in a study of a mutant IDH1 vaccine in newly diagnosed glioma. For the study at large: Beforehand, treatment had been radiotherapy, temozolomide, or both; the majority received both. Whole-study findings and limits: The vaccine induced immune responses, and these occurred in more than 80% of patients.

On this clone itself: The antigen is not known.

Sequencing was performed with immunoSEQ multiplex PCR; in TCRdb, only in-frame clones are kept and a portion is missing. The sample records 60,000 to 65,000 clones, about 85% being singletons. The ends were cut back, 6 bases at V and 1 base at J, with 11 bases in the middle. CDR1 LNHDA and CDR2 SQIVND come from the germline V gene (reference sequence). CDR3 length equals 14 residues. Time point reported: week 35, safety follow-up. The investigators gave 300 ug of mutant IDH1 20-mer peptide in each vaccine dose, together with topical imiquimod. All eight of the vaccinations patients received fell in weeks 1, 3, 5, 7, 11, 15, 19 and 23.

The sequence was collected from a young man with glioma. J is TRBJ2-3 and V is TRBV19; D call uncertain. The specimen was PBMCs, collected from a glioma patient whose treatment included an IDH1 peptide vaccine. As DNA, the CDR3 is TGTGCCAGTAGAAATGACGGACGCACAGATACGCAGTATTTT. This gives the protein CASRNDGRTDTQYF. The full variable domain, rest sourced from reference TRBV19 and TRBJ2-3, is DGGITQSPKYLFRKEGQNVTLSCEQNLNHDAMYWYRQDPGQGLRLIYYSQIVNDFQKGDIAEGYSVSREKKESFPLTVTSAQKNPTAFYLCASRNDGRTDTQYFGPGTRLTVL.